This T cell receptor beta chain is drawn from a study of cytomegalovirus exposure and HLA in healthy donors. Findings and limits, study-wide: A list of 164 TCR beta chains associated with cytomegalovirus was given.

The CDR3 sequence is 15 residues long. The V gene lost 1 base and the J gene lost 3 bases, with 12 bases spanning the gap. CDR1 and CDR2 from the germline V gene are SGDLS and YYNGEE. In the PCR, 60 Vbeta and 13 Jbeta primers were used. Measured with immunoSEQ multiplex PCR; TCRdb has only the in-frame clones, and not every one. The sample records a few hundred thousand clones, about 86% being singletons. The table lists this clone with a count of one. Its target is not known. This chain connects TRBV9 to TRBJ2-3; maybe TRBD1 (5 bases). The source of this sequence is a woman aged 55-69 years in good health and CMV-seropositive. Sequencing was done on a sample of PBMCs. The DNA for the CDR3 is TGTGCCAGCAGCGTAAGGGGCGGTGAGACAGATACGCAGTATTTT. This encodes CASSVRGGETDTQYF.